This T cell receptor beta chain was sequenced in a study of blood T cell repertoires in COVID-19. J gave up 7 bases and V 6 bases, and 3 bases lay outside the gene matches. Per the germline V gene, CDR1 is MNHEY and CDR2 is SVGAGI. This CDR3 has 13 amino acids. This clone was picked up one time. In the authors' methods: Reference gene primer amplification yielded estimated nucleated cell counts. TCRdb's table, derived via immunoSEQ multiplex PCR, lists solely in-frame clones and lacks some. V, J and clone size are taken as reported in that table, and D and trimming were inferred from the DNA itself. The sample holds about 290,000 clones, around 86% seen once. Cohorts were determined from participant-reported clinical history. Before being deemed recovered, Cohort 3 donors had two negative PCRs, clearance, or symptom resolution.

This clonotype was sampled from a woman in her 40s who had recovered from COVID-19. This chain links TRBV6-5 with TRBJ1-6; TRBD1 matches 7 bases. Sequencing was carried out using PBMCs or T cells enriched from blood (not recorded which). CDR3 amino acids: CASRVTGNSPLHF. The CDR3 region has the DNA TGTGCCAGCAGGGTGACAGGGAATTCACCCCTCCACTTT.